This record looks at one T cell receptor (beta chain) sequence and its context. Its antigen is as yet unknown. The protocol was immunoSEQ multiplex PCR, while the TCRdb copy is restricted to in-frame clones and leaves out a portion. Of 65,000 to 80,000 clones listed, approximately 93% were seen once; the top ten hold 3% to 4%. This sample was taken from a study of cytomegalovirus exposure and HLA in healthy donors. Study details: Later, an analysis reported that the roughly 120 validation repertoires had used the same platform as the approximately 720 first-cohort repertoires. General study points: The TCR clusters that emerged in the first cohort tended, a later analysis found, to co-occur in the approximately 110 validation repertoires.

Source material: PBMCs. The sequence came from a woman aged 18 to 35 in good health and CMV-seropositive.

The chain's CDR3 is CASSRLYSGSGNTGELFF. The CDR3 DNA follows: TGTGCCAGCAGCCGATTATATAGCGGGAGCGGGAACACCGGGGAGCTGTTTTTT. J is TRBJ2-2 and V is TRBV4-2, with TRBD2 identical over 9 bases. Germline V CDR1 and CDR2: LGHNA, YNFKEQ. V was pared by 4 bases and J by 1 base, with 10 bases of the junction left unmatched. The CDR3 contains 18 residues.